The T cell receptor beta chain under discussion was sequenced for a study of blood T cells in healthy people across ages (dated by TCRdb to 2014 to 2015). As for the study more broadly: In model experiments, roughly one uniquely barcoded TCR beta cDNA molecule per two T cells was captured by template switching. Age-related changes in TCR beta repertoire diversity were measured in the study by deep sequencing normalized with unique cDNA molecular identifiers. Four age groups were formed from the donors: young (average 16 years), middle-aged (approximately 39), aged (more than 55) and long-lived (around 82). To avoid experimental bias, donors of different ages were randomly spread across the sequencing lanes. Two additional independent replicas of 1 million unique cDNA reads from the same blood draw were analyzed for two donors (one aged 18 to 30 and one aged 80 or older).

Overall study outcomes, separate from this receptor: Estimates of total diversity based on one million sequenced T cells were regarded as lower bounds and as underestimates. The percentage of naive T cells measured by flow cytometry correlated strongly with observed TCR beta diversity. Because donor CMV infection status was unknown, age-related changes in expanded clonotypes were potentially confounded. Since profiling was done on bulk unsorted PBMCs, naive and antigen-experienced compartments could not be conclusively compared. Observed TCR beta diversity per million T cells fell roughly linearly with age, and a significant reduction was already apparent by age about 43. Compared with the aged group, the long-lived group had more naive CD4+ T cells, fewer expanded clones and increased TCR diversity, a pattern suggesting age selection.

In its sample, this clonotype was seen a few times. Its antigen remains unidentified. One base away there is no much larger clone; base qualities are not given. V and J lose 0 bases and 2 bases, and a span of 14 bases separates them. From a lookup of the germline V gene, CDR1 and CDR2 are ENHRY and SYGVKD. The CDR3 spans 16 residues, from the cysteine through the phenylalanine. Here the CDR3 DNA is all that survives: 48 bases in frame from base 1. Library preparation employed 5' RACE. The reads were generated on an Illumina HiSeq 2500. A second PCR of roughly 6 to 11 cycles was run with a J-beta primer mix and a sample-barcoded 5' primer. A template-switch 5' adaptor carrying 12 random nucleotides introduced a unique molecular identifier onto each TCR beta cDNA molecule. At least 3 million CDR3-containing paired-end reads were obtained from each sample. First-strand cDNA was synthesized from all RNA with the Mint cDNA synthesis kit, primed by a TRBC-specific oligonucleotide. All cDNA was treated with uracil-DNA glycosylase and then went through a first 18-cycle PCR with the universal primers M1SS and BC2_uni_R. Processing in the source paper ran as follows. Normalization of each sample was performed by random selection of 1 million high-quality reads, each carrying a distinct molecular identifier. Instead of being binned into consensus sequences, reads that shared molecular identifiers were thrown out. MiTCR, run with a Q25 quality threshold and the strictest error-elimination algorithm, handled CDR3 identification, clonotype clustering and error correction. Lower-bound total TCR beta diversity was estimated with a nonparametric unseen species model using Euler transformation. TCRdb reanalyzed the raw reads on its own, using fastp at Q25 for trimming and MiXCR for clone calling, and kept in-frame beta chains. CDR3 protein duplicates are merged, each entry listing the most common genes and DNA. The V and J calls were not made by the authors but by TCRdb's processing. In all, the sample holds hundreds of thousands of distinct CDR3 sequences, and under 65% of those were seen once. The ten top clones hold over 30% of the sample.

The donors were under 40 Caucasian individuals from Russia, aged roughly 6 to 90 years, who were systemically healthy. Approximately 9 milliliters of peripheral blood were collected from each donor into EDTA-treated Vacutainer tubes. Ficoll-Paque density-gradient centrifugation was used to isolate PBMCs, with at least 6 million per sample. Total RNA was extracted from PBMCs with Trizol reagent, with at least 5.5 micrograms obtained per sample. For every donor, an aliquot of PBMCs went through flow cytometry to measure the percentages of naive CD45RAhigh/CD27high T cells. The source is a man in his sixties in good health. Sequencing was performed on blood. The chain joins TRBV10-3 to TRBJ2-7; the D gene could be either TRBD1 or TRBD2, each agreeing at 5 bases. CDR3 region: CAISESLGRATYEQYF. In nucleotide form, the sequence is TGTGCCATCAGTGAGTCCTTGGGACGGGCAACCTACGAGCAGTACTTC.